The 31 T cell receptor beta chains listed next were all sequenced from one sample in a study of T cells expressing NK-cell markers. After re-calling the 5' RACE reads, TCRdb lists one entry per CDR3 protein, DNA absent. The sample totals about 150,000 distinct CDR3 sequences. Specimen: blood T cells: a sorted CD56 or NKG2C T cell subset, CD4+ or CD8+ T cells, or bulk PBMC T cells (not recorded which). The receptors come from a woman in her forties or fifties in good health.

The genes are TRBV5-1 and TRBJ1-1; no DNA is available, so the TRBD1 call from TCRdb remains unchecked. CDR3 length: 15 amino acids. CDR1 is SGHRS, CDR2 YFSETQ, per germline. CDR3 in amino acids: CASSLTGALNTEAFF.

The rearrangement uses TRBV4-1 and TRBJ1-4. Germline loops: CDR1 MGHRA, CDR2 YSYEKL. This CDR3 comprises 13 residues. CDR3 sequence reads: CASSQDLHVQLFF.

The CDR3 sequence: CASSPGDRYGYTF. This chain connects TRBV18 to TRBJ1-2; TCRdb proposes TRBD1, but this gene call is untestable without DNA. Germline lookup yields CDR1 KGHSH and CDR2 LQKENI. The CDR3 covers 13 residues.

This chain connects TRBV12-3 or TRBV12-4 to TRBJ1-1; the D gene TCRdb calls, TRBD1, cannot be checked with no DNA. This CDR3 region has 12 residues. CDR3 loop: CASSILRDEAFF.

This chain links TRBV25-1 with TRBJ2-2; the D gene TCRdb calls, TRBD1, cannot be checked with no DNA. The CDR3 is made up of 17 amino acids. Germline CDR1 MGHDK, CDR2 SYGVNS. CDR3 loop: CASSERGTGYDTGELFF.

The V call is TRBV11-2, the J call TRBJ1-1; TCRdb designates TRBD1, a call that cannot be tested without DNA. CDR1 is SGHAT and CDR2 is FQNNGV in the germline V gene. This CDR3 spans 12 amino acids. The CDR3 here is CASSWTGAEAFF.

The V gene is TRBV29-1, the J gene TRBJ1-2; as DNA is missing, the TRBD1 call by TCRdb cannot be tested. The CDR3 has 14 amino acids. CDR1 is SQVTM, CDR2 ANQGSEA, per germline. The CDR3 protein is CSVEAGHQNYGYTF.

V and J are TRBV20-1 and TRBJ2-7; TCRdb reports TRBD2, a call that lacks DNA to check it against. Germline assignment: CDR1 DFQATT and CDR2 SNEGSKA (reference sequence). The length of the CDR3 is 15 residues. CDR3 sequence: CSARDSAGGTYEQYF.

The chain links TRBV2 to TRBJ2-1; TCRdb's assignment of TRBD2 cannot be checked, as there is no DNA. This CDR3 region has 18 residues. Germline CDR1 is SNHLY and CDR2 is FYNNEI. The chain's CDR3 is CASSDPRLAGGPHNEQFF.

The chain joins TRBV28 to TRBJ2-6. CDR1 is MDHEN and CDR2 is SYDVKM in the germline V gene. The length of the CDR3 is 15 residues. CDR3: CASSLDLSGANVLTF.

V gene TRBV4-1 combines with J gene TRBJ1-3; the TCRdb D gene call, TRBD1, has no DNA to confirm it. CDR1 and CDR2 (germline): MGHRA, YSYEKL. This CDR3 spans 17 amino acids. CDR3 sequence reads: CASSPGGLWDSGNTIYF.

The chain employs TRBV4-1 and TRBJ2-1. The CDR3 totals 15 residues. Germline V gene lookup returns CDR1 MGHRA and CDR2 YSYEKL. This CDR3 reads CASSQERLYWDEQFF.

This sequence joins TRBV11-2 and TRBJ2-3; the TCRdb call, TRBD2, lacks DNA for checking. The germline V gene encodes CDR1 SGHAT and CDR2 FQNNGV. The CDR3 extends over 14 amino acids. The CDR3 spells CASSFGGLADTQYF. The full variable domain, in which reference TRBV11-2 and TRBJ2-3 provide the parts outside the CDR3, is EAGVAQSPRYKIIEKRQSVAFWCNPISGHATLYWYQQILGQGPKLLIQFQNNGVVDDSQLPKDRFSAERLKGVDSTLKIQPAKLEDSAVYLCASSFGGLADTQYFGPGTRLTVL.

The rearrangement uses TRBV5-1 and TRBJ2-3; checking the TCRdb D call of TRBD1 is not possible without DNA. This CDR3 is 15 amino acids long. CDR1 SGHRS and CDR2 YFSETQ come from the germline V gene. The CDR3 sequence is CASSYPEDVTDTQYF.

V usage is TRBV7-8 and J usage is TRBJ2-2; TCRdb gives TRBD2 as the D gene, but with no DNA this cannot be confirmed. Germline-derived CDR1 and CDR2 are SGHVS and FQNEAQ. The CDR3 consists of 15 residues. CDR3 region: CASSLSPDYGGELFF.

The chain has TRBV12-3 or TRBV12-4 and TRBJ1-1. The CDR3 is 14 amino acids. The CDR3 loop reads CASTVSGGQVEAFF.

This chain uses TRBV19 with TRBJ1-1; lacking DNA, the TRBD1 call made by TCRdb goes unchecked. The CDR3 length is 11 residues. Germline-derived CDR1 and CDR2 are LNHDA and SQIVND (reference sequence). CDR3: CASEQGTEAFF.

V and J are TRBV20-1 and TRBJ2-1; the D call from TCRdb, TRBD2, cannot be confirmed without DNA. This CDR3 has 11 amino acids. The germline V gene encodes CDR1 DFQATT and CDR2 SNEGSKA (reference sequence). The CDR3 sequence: CSVEGTGEQFF.

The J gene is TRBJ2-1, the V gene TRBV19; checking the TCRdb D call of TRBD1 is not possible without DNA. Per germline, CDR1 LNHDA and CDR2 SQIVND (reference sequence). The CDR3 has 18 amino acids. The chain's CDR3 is CASSIPYGAGEGYNEQFF.

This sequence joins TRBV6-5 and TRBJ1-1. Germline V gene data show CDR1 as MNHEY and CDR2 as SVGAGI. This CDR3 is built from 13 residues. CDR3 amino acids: CASKPGLHTEAFF.

This CDR3 is CASSLPTDTQYF. The V call is TRBV12-3 or TRBV12-4, the J call TRBJ2-3. This CDR3 contains 12 residues.

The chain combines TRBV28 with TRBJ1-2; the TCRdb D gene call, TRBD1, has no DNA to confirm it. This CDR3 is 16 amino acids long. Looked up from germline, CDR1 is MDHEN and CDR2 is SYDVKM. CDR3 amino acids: CASSLSLGQGVGGYTF.

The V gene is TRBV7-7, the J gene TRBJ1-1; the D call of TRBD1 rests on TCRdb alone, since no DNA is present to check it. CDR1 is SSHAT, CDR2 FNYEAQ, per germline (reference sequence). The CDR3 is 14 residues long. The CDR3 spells CASSPGGASTEAFF.

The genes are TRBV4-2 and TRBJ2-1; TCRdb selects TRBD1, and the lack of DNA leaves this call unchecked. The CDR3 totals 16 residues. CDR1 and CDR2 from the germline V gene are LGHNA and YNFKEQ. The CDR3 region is CASSQTDVPLGDEQFF.

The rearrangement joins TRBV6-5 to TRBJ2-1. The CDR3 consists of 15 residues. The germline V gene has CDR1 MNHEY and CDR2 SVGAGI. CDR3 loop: CASSYDGNSYNEQFF.

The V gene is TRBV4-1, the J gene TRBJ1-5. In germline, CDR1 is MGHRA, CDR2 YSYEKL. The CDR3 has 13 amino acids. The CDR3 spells CASSQDAEQPQHF.

CDR3 in amino acids: CATSVASGRVETQYF. The chain links TRBV24-1 to TRBJ2-5; the TCRdb D gene call, TRBD2, has no DNA to confirm it. This CDR3 contains 15 residues. Germline CDR1 KGHDR, CDR2 SFDVKD.

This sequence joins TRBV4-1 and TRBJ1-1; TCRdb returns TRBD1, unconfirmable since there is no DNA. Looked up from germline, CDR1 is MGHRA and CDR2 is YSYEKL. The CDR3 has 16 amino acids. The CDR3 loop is CASSPRTGQMNTEAFF.

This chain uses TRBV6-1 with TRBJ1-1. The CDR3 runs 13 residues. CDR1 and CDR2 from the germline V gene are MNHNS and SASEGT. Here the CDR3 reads CASSEALQSEAFF.

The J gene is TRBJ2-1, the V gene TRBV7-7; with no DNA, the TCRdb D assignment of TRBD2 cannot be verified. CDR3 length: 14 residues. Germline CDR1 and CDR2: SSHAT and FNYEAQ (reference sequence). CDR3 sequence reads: CASSLGGVYNEQFF.

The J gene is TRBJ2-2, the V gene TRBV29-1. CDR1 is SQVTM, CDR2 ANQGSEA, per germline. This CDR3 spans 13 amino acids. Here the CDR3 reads CSVIRSPTGELFF.